This T cell receptor beta chain was retrieved from a study of CD8 T cells in Susac syndrome. Study-level findings and limits: Acknowledgment was made by the study that its TCR sequencing and HLA analysis involved a relatively small number of individuals.

Sequencing of TCR beta was performed on blood CD8+ T cells and on blood CD4+ T cells. FACS was used to enrich TEMRA cells, whereas the CD8+ and CD4+ T cells were obtained by negative isolation. V trimming: 0 bases; J trimming: 2 bases; junction bases outside the gene matches: 9. There are 17 residues in the CDR3. Germline lookup yields CDR1 MGHRA and CDR2 YSYEKL. For this clonotype: Antigen specificity is unknown.

RNA, at roughly 0.45 to 1 ug, was reverse transcribed with random hexamers. TCR beta CDR3 was amplified by immunoSEQ multiplex PCR. This amplification extended across 54 Vbeta and 13 Jbeta segments. TCRdb re-analysed the immunoSEQ multiplex PCR reads in MiXCR, keeping a single row per CDR3 protein. The sample carries more than 70,000 distinct CDR3 sequences, over 85% recorded once. The receptor was derived from a human donor in good health. The V and J genes are TRBV4-1 and TRBJ2-5; TRBD2 agrees at 7 bases. The sample comprised CD8+ T cells from PBMCs. CDR3 coding DNA: TGCGCCAGCAGCCAAGATGTGGGGAGGGTTCTACAAGAGACCCAGTACTTC. Translating gives CASSQDVGRVLQETQYF.